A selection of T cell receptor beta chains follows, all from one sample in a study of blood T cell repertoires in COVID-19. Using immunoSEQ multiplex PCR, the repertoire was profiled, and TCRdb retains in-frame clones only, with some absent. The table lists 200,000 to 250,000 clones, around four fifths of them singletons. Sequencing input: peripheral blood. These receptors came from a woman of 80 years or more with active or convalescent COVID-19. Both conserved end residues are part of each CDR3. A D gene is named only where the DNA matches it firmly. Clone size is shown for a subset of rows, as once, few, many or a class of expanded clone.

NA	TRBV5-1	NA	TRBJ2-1	TGCGCCAGCAGCGAGTCCGGCTACAATGAGCAGTTCTTC	CASSESGYNEQFF
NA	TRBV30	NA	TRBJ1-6	TGTGCCTGGGGACAGAATTCACCCCTCCACTTT	CAWGQNSPLHF
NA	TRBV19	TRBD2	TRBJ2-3	TGTGCCAGTAGTACAAGACTAGCGGCCCTTGGAGATACGCAGTATTTT	CASSTRLAALGDTQYF
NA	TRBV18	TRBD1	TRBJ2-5	TGTGCCAGCTCACCACAGCGACAGGGAAGGGAGACCCAGTACTTC	CASSPQRQGRETQYF
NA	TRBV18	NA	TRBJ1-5	TGTGCCAGCGCGCCAAAATTGAATAGCAATCAGCCCCAGCATTTT	CASAPKLNSNQPQHF
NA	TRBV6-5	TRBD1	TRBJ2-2	TGTGCCAGCAGTTACTCTGGACAGGGCGGAACCGGGGAGCTGTTTTTT	CASSYSGQGGTGELFF
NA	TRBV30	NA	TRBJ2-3	TGTGCCTGGAGCGGACTCATCTTAAGCACAGATACGCAGTATTTT	CAWSGLILSTDTQYF
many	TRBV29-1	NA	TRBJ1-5	TGCAGCGTGAAAGAGGGGGATCAGCCCCAGCATTTT	CSVKEGDQPQHF
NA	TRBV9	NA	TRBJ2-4	TGTGCCAGCAGCGGGGGCACAGGGACCAAAAACATTCAGTACTTC	CASSGGTGTKNIQYF
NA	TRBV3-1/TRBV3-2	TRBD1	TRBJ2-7	TGTGCCAGCAGCCAAGATCTTGGGACAGGCTACGAGCAGTACTTC	CASSQDLGTGYEQYF
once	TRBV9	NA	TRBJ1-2	TGTGCCAGCAGCGTAGGGGTAGGGGGTGCTAACTATGGCTACACCTTC	CASSVGVGGANYGYTF
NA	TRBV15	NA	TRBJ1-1	TGTGCCACCAGCAGAGACAGAGGGAAGGCTGAAGCTTTCTTT	CATSRDRGKAEAFF
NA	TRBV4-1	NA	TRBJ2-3	TGCGCCAGCAGCCAAGAGCTGGCGGTCAGGGAGGGGGGCACAGATACGCAGTATTTT	CASSQELAVREGGTDTQYF
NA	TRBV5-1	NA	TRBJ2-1	TGCGCCAGCAGCTTGGCTTCTAGCGTCCAGGGGGGTAATCTGTTCTTC	CASSLASSVQGGNLFF
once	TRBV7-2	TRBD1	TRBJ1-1	TGTGCCAGCAGCCTTAGGGGGACAGGGGTTGCTGAAGCTTTCTTT	CASSLRGTGVAEAFF
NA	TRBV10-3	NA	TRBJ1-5	TGTGCCATCAGTGAGAATATTAATCAGCCCCAGCATTTT	CAISENINQPQHF
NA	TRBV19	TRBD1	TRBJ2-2	TGTGCCAGTAGGTACGCGGACAGGGACACCGGGGAGCTGTTTTTT	CASRYADRDTGELFF
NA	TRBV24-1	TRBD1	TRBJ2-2	TGTGCCACCAGTGACTCCAGACAGGGGATCACCGGGGAGCTGTTTTTT	CATSDSRQGITGELFF
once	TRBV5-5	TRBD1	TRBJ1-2	TGTGCCAGCAGCCCCGAGGGACAGAACTATGGCTACACCTTC	CASSPEGQNYGYTF
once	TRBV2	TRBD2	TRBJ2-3	TGTGCCAGCAGTCTCTCGGCGGGAGTCACAGATACGCAGTATTTT	CASSLSAGVTDTQYF
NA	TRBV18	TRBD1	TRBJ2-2	TGTGCCAGCTCACCGTGGGACAGGGGTGACACCGGGGAGCTGTTTTTT	CASSPWDRGDTGELFF
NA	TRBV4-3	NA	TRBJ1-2	TGCGCCAGCAGCCAATCACAGGGTTCATATGGCTACACCTTC	CASSQSQGSYGYTF
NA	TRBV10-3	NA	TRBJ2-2	TGTGCCATCAGTGAGGGCTTGAACACCGGGGAGCTGTTTTTT	CAISEGLNTGELFF
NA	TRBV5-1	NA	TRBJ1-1	TGCGCCAGCGGCGGACAGCTGAACACTGAAGCTTTCTTT	CASGGQLNTEAFF
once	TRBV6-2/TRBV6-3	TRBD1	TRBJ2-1	TGTGCCAGCAGTCCAGGGGGCTATGAGCAGTTCTTC	CASSPGGYEQFF
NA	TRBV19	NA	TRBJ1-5	TGTGCCAGTAGTATAGACAGGGTTCAGCCCCAGCATTTT	CASSIDRVQPQHF
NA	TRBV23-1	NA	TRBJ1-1	TGCGCCAGTCCCAAAATTCGGCACACAGGGTACACTGAAGCTTTCTTT	CASPKIRHTGYTEAFF
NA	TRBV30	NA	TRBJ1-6	TGTGCCTGGACGTTAGATAGTTCCTATAATTCACCCCTCCACTTT	CAWTLDSSYNSPLHF
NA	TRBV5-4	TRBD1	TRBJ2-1	TGTGCCAGCAGCCCATCCGGGACAGGGGATATTAATGAGCAGTTCTTC	CASSPSGTGDINEQFF
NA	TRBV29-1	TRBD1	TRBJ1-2	TGCAGCGTTGGGACAGGGGAGGTCTATGGCTACACCTTC	CSVGTGEVYGYTF
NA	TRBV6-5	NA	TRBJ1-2	TGTGCCAGCAGTTATCGTCAGGGCTATGGCTACACCTTC	CASSYRQGYGYTF
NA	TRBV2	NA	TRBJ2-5	TGTGCCAGCAGACCGGGACTGGGACCTGGGACCCAGTACTTC	CASRPGLGPGTQYF
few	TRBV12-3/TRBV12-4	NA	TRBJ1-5	TGTGCCAGCAGTTTTAACAGTAATCAGCCCCAGCATTTT	CASSFNSNQPQHF
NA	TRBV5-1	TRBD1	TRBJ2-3	TGCGCCAGCAGCTTGGGGACAGGGCCCACAGATACGCAGTATTTT	CASSLGTGPTDTQYF
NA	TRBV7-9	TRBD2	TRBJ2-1	TGTGCCAGCAGCTTAACCGGACTAGCGACCTCCTACAATGAGCAGTTCTTC	CASSLTGLATSYNEQFF
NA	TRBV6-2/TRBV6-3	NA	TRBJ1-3	TGTGCCAGCAGTTACGGGACATCCTCACGCGGAAACACCATATATTTT	CASSYGTSSRGNTIYF
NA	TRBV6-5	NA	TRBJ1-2	TGTGCCAGCAATAACAGGGAAGGGTATGGCTACACCTTC	CASNNREGYGYTF
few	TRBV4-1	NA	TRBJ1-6	TGCGCCAGCAGCGACCGACACCCCTCCTATAATTCACCCCTCCACTTT	CASSDRHPSYNSPLHF
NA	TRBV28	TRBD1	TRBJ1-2	TGTGCCAGCAGTTTAGGGACAGGGAATGGCTACACCTTC	CASSLGTGNGYTF
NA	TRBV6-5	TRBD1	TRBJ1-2	TGTGCCAGCACCGTCCCGGGACAGGGGGCGAAGGGCTACACCTTC	CASTVPGQGAKGYTF
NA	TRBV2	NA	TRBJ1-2	TGTGCCAGCAGTGGAGGGAGAGAGGCCCGTGGCTACACCTTC	CASSGGREARGYTF
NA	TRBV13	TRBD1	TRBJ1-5	TGTGCCAGCAGCTTGACAGGGGGCGCCAGTAGCAATCAGCCCCAGCATTTT	CASSLTGGASSNQPQHF
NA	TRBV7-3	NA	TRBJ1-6	TGTGCCAGCAGCTTAACTCTGTATTCACCCCTCCACTTT	CASSLTLYSPLHF
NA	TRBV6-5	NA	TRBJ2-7	TGTGCCAGCAGATCAATGGAACAAGCGGGCGAGCAGTACTTC	CASRSMEQAGEQYF
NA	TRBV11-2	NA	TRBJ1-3	TGTGCCAGCAGCGAGAACTCTGGAAACACCATATATTTT	CASSENSGNTIYF
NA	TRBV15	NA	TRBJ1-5	TGTGCCACCGCAATGGGCTTAAATCAGCCCCAGCATTTT	CATAMGLNQPQHF
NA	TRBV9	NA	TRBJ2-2	TGTGCCAGCAGCGTAGTAGGGGGTGGCGGGGAGCTGTTTTTT	CASSVVGGGGELFF
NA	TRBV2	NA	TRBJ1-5	TGTGCCAGCAGTGACAGATTTAGCAATCAGCCCCAGCATTTT	CASSDRFSNQPQHF
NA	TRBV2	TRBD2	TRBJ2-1	TGTGCCAGCAGTGCCGAACTAGCGGGGGATGACAATGAGCAGTTCTTC	CASSAELAGDDNEQFF
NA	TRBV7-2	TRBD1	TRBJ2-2	TGTGCCAGCAGCGGACAGGGGTTCACCGGGGAGCTGTTTTTT	CASSGQGFTGELFF
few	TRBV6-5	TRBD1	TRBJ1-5	TGTGCCAGCAGTACTAACAGGGGGCAGCCCCAGCATTTT	CASSTNRGQPQHF
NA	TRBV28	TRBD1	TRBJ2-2	TGTGCCAGCAGTTTTCATTGGGGACAGGGTAACACCGGGGAGCTGTTTTTT	CASSFHWGQGNTGELFF
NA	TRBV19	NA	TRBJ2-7	TGTGCCAGTAGTTCTCAGCAGGGGTACTACGAGCAGTACTTC	CASSSQQGYYEQYF